The source of this T cell receptor beta chain is a study of control samples from healthy donors and cancer patients. Sequencing was performed with immunoSEQ multiplex PCR; in TCRdb, only in-frame clones are kept and a portion is missing. The table includes tens of thousands of clones, 84% detected once. CDR3 size: 16 residues. The ends were cut back, 4 bases at V and 1 base at J, with 16 bases in the middle. The V gene's germline CDR1 is SGDLS and CDR2 YYNGEE. The specimen was PBMCs. The clonotype comes from a woman aged 45-60 years with lung cancer. The V call is TRBV9, the J call TRBJ2-3; D assignment may be TRBD1 or TRBD2 (5 bases each). The chain's CDR3 is CASSPIRDRRTDTQYF. DNA for the CDR3: TGTGCCAGCAGCCCCATACGGGACCGGCGCACAGATACGCAGTATTTT.